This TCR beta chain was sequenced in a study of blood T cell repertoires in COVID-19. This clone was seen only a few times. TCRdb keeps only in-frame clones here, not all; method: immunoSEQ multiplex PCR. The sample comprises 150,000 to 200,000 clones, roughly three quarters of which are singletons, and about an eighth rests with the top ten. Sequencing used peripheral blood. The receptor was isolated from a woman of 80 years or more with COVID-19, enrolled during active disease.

This CDR3 reads CASSQSTGNYNSPLHF. In nucleotides, the CDR3 is TGCGCCAGCAGCCAGTCGACAGGGAATTATAATTCACCCCTCCACTTT. This rearrangement joins TRBV4-1 to TRBJ1-6; 7 nucleotides align to TRBD1. CDR1 MGHRA and CDR2 YSYEKL come from the germline V gene. With V trimmed by 3 bases and J by 4 bases, 6 bases remained unmatched. This CDR3 has 16 residues.